This TCR beta chain derives from a study of blood T cell repertoires in COVID-19. Study context: Samples came from the United States, Italy and Spain, spanning acute and convalescent COVID-19.

This clone was seen more than once but under ten times. V was pared by 5 bases and J by 1 base, with 12 bases between. Germline V gene sequence: CDR1 SGHRS, CDR2 YFSETQ. CDR3 length: 14 residues. Produced via immunoSEQ multiplex PCR; TCRdb's table is partial and in-frame only. The sample includes about 190,000 clones, 84% of them seen just once. The receptor's source is a woman between 65 and 79 years old with active or convalescent COVID-19. The chain joins TRBV5-1 to TRBJ1-1, with D possibly being TRBD1 (6 bases). The sample consisted of peripheral blood. CDR3 DNA sequence: TGCGCCAGCAGATGGGACAACTCGAACACTGAAGCTTTCTTT. This sequence encodes CASRWDNSNTEAFF.